The rows below give T cell receptor beta chains drawn from one sample of a study of Graves' ophthalmopathy and Graves' hyperthyroidism. TCRdb reprocessed the multiplex PCR reads with MiXCR, giving one entry per CDR3 protein. This table has about 400,000 distinct CDR3 sequences, just over 15% appearing once. The sequenced sample was peripheral blood. The receptors shown here come from a woman aged 18-29 years with stable Graves' hyperthyroidism. Both conserved end residues are part of each CDR3. The D gene is left open where the match is weak. Clone size appears in some rows only: once, few, many, or a class for an expanded clone.

CDR3 DNA: TGTGCCAGCAGCTTACGGGCGGGAGAAGCTTCACCCCTCCACTTT; CDR3 protein: CASSLRAGEASPLHF; D gene: .; V gene: TRBV7-2; J gene: TRBJ1-6; clone size: .
CDR3 DNA: TGTGCCAGCACCCCGGATCCATCTGGGGAGGAGACCCAGTACTTC; CDR3 protein: CASTPDPSGEETQYF; D gene: .; V gene: TRBV6-2/TRBV6-3; J gene: TRBJ2-5; clone size: many
CDR3 DNA: TGCGCCAGCAGATCACTAGCGGGGGGACAAGAGACCCAGTACTTC; CDR3 protein: CASRSLAGGQETQYF; D gene: TRBD2; V gene: TRBV5-1; J gene: TRBJ2-5; clone size: .
CDR3 DNA: TGCAGTGCCACCCCGGGAGGGGGGGACCCCTACGAGCAGTACTTC; CDR3 protein: CSATPGGGDPYEQYF; D gene: TRBD2; V gene: TRBV20-1; J gene: TRBJ2-7; clone size: .
CDR3 DNA: TGTGCCAGCTCACCACTGGGACAGGGGGGTCTGAACACTGAAGCTTTCTTT; CDR3 protein: CASSPLGQGGLNTEAFF; D gene: TRBD1; V gene: TRBV18; J gene: TRBJ1-1; clone size: .
CDR3 DNA: TGTGCCAGCTCACCGGTACAAGAGACCCAGTACTTC; CDR3 protein: CASSPVQETQYF; D gene: .; V gene: TRBV18; J gene: TRBJ2-5; clone size: few
CDR3 DNA: TGCGCCAGCGAGGAGGGAGGGATGACGTACCAAGAGACCCAGTACTTC; CDR3 protein: CASEEGGMTYQETQYF; D gene: TRBD2; V gene: TRBV5-1; J gene: TRBJ2-5; clone size: many
CDR3 DNA: TGCGCCAGCAACCGGGACGGCCGCTATGGCTACACCTTC; CDR3 protein: CASNRDGRYGYTF; D gene: .; V gene: TRBV5-1; J gene: TRBJ1-2; clone size: many
CDR3 DNA: TGTGCCCTCCAAATGGAAGGTGGCAATCAGCCCCAGCATTTT; CDR3 protein: CALQMEGGNQPQHF; D gene: .; V gene: TRBV6-1; J gene: TRBJ1-5; clone size: many
CDR3 DNA: TGCAGTGCTAGAGAACGTGTTTTAGGGGCGACTGAAGCTTTCTTT; CDR3 protein: CSARERVLGATEAFF; D gene: .; V gene: TRBV20-1; J gene: TRBJ1-1; clone size: once
CDR3 DNA: TGCAGTGCGTACGGGTCGGGACAGGGGAACACTGAAGCTTTCTTT; CDR3 protein: CSAYGSGQGNTEAFF; D gene: TRBD1; V gene: TRBV20-1; J gene: TRBJ1-1; clone size: many
CDR3 DNA: TGCGCCAGCAGCCCGATCGGAAGGGACTATGGCTACACCTTC; CDR3 protein: CASSPIGRDYGYTF; D gene: .; V gene: TRBV4-1; J gene: TRBJ1-2; clone size: many
CDR3 DNA: TGTGCCACCCCAAGCTCCCGGGGACAGGACCCTTCCACCGGGGAGCTGTTTTTT; CDR3 protein: CATPSSRGQDPSTGELFF; D gene: TRBD1; V gene: TRBV12-3/TRBV12-4; J gene: TRBJ2-2; clone size: few
CDR3 DNA: TGTGCCAGTAGTATGTCCGGACAGGGCGATGAAGCTTTCTTT; CDR3 protein: CASSMSGQGDEAFF; D gene: TRBD1; V gene: TRBV19; J gene: TRBJ1-1; clone size: many
CDR3 DNA: TGTGCCAGCAGCGGGGGGGCCACTGAAGCTTTCTTT; CDR3 protein: CASSGGATEAFF; D gene: .; V gene: TRBV9; J gene: TRBJ1-1; clone size: .
CDR3 DNA: TGCGCCAGCAGCCAAGATACAGTCGGCGGGGAGCTGTTTTTT; CDR3 protein: CASSQDTVGGELFF; D gene: .; V gene: TRBV4-1; J gene: TRBJ2-2; clone size: many
CDR3 DNA: TGTGCCAGCAGTGAACAGGAAATCTATGGCTACACCTTC; CDR3 protein: CASSEQEIYGYTF; D gene: .; V gene: TRBV6-1; J gene: TRBJ1-2; clone size: .
CDR3 DNA: TGTGCCACCAGTGATTTTCGGGGACAGGCGAACACCGGGGAGCTGTTTTTT; CDR3 protein: CATSDFRGQANTGELFF; D gene: TRBD1; V gene: TRBV24-1; J gene: TRBJ2-2; clone size: many
CDR3 DNA: TGTGCCAGCAGCGGGCGGACAGGGCGAAACACCGGGGAGCTGTTTTTT; CDR3 protein: CASSGRTGRNTGELFF; D gene: TRBD1; V gene: TRBV11-1; J gene: TRBJ2-2; clone size: many
CDR3 DNA: TGTGCCAGCTCACTCTCTCCTGGGGCCGAGGGTTATGGCTACACCTTC; CDR3 protein: CASSLSPGAEGYGYTF; D gene: .; V gene: TRBV18; J gene: TRBJ1-2; clone size: many
CDR3 DNA: TGTGCCAGCAGTACTCGACAAGAAAGCAATCAGCCCCAGCATTTT; CDR3 protein: CASSTRQESNQPQHF; D gene: .; V gene: TRBV6-2/TRBV6-3; J gene: TRBJ1-5; clone size: many
CDR3 DNA: TGTGCCAGCAGTCCCGGGACAGGCTTCACCGGGGAGCTGTTTTTT; CDR3 protein: CASSPGTGFTGELFF; D gene: TRBD1; V gene: TRBV27; J gene: TRBJ2-2; clone size: many
CDR3 DNA: TGTGCCAGCAGTTGGACAGGGGATGGCTACACCTTC; CDR3 protein: CASSWTGDGYTF; D gene: TRBD1; V gene: TRBV12-3/TRBV12-4; J gene: TRBJ1-2; clone size: many
CDR3 DNA: TGTGCCCGCGGGACGGCGAGCTCCTATAATTCACCCCTCCACTTT; CDR3 protein: CARGTASSYNSPLHF; D gene: .; V gene: TRBV2; J gene: TRBJ1-6; clone size: .
CDR3 DNA: TGTGCCACCAGTCAATCTGGACACGAGCAGTACTTC; CDR3 protein: CATSQSGHEQYF; D gene: .; V gene: TRBV24-1; J gene: TRBJ2-7; clone size: many
CDR3 DNA: TGTGCCAGTAGTTCCTCGGGACGTTCTGCGCAGTATTTT; CDR3 protein: CASSSSGRSAQYF; D gene: .; V gene: TRBV19; J gene: TRBJ2-3; clone size: .
CDR3 DNA: TGTGCCAGCAGCCTCCAAACGAACACCATATATTTT; CDR3 protein: CASSLQTNTIYF; D gene: .; V gene: TRBV3-1; J gene: TRBJ1-3; clone size: .
CDR3 DNA: TGTGCCAGCAGCTCCTACTTTTCGGGGGGGTCTGAAGCTTTCTTT; CDR3 protein: CASSSYFSGGSEAFF; D gene: .; V gene: TRBV6-2/TRBV6-3; J gene: TRBJ1-1; clone size: many
CDR3 DNA: TGTGCCAGCAGCCCCATGAGACAAGAGACCCAGTACTTC; CDR3 protein: CASSPMRQETQYF; D gene: .; V gene: TRBV12-3/TRBV12-4; J gene: TRBJ2-5; clone size: once
CDR3 DNA: TGTGCCAGCAGCTTAGGTGTAGAGGATGGCTACACCTTC; CDR3 protein: CASSLGVEDGYTF; D gene: .; V gene: TRBV7-2; J gene: TRBJ1-2; clone size: many
CDR3 DNA: TGTGCCAGCAGCATTGGGACGATTGGGGAGCTGTTTTTT; CDR3 protein: CASSIGTIGELFF; D gene: .; V gene: TRBV11-3; J gene: TRBJ2-2; clone size: few
CDR3 DNA: TGTGCCAGCATTGCTAGCGGGGGGGCCACAGATACGCAGTATTTT; CDR3 protein: CASIASGGATDTQYF; D gene: TRBD2; V gene: TRBV6-1; J gene: TRBJ2-3; clone size: few
CDR3 DNA: TGTGCCAGCAGCCAAGGGAACTATGGCTACACCTTC; CDR3 protein: CASSQGNYGYTF; D gene: .; V gene: TRBV6-1; J gene: TRBJ1-2; clone size: many
CDR3 DNA: TGTGCCAGCAGCTTAGTTGCGACAGGGAACCCAAGTAATTCACCCCTCCACTTT; CDR3 protein: CASSLVATGNPSNSPLHF; D gene: TRBD1; V gene: TRBV7-8; J gene: TRBJ1-6; clone size: many
CDR3 DNA: TGTGCTAGTGGTTTGGTACACTCTCCGGGGGTGTTGTATGGCTACACCTTC; CDR3 protein: CASGLVHSPGVLYGYTF; D gene: .; V gene: TRBV12-5; J gene: TRBJ1-2; clone size: many
CDR3 DNA: TGTGCCAGTAGCCTCAGGGGCTACTCCTACGAGCAGTACTTC; CDR3 protein: CASSLRGYSYEQYF; D gene: .; V gene: TRBV19; J gene: TRBJ2-7; clone size: many
CDR3 DNA: TGTGCCAGCAGTTACCTAGCGGGGGGTCTCTCCTACGAGCAGTACTTC; CDR3 protein: CASSYLAGGLSYEQYF; D gene: TRBD2; V gene: TRBV6-5; J gene: TRBJ2-7; clone size: many
CDR3 DNA: TGTGCCAGCAGCGTAGTGCAGTCCACTGAAGCTTTCTTT; CDR3 protein: CASSVVQSTEAFF; D gene: .; V gene: TRBV9; J gene: TRBJ1-1; clone size: many
CDR3 DNA: TGTGCCAGCAGCCCGGGGACAGGTCTATACGAGTGGCAGTACTTC; CDR3 protein: CASSPGTGLYEWQYF; D gene: TRBD1; V gene: TRBV11-2; J gene: TRBJ2-7; clone size: many
CDR3 DNA: TGTGCCAGCAGCTCCCCTCGGGGGCGAGAGACCCAGTACTTC; CDR3 protein: CASSSPRGRETQYF; D gene: .; V gene: TRBV7-2; J gene: TRBJ2-5; clone size: many
CDR3 DNA: TGTGCCAGCAGCCAGGGAGGGGGCCCTGACGAGCAGTACTTC; CDR3 protein: CASSQGGGPDEQYF; D gene: .; V gene: TRBV11-2; J gene: TRBJ2-7; clone size: many
CDR3 DNA: TGTGCCAGCAGTTTTCGGAGCGGGGGCCCGGAGACCCAGTACTTC; CDR3 protein: CASSFRSGGPETQYF; D gene: TRBD2; V gene: TRBV6-5; J gene: TRBJ2-5; clone size: few
CDR3 DNA: TGTGCCAGCAGCCAAGTGGGCGGGCAGGGAAACATTCAGTACTTC; CDR3 protein: CASSQVGGQGNIQYF; D gene: .; V gene: TRBV14; J gene: TRBJ2-4; clone size: .
CDR3 DNA: TGTGCCAGCAGCTTAGACCAGCTAGAGACCCAGTACTTC; CDR3 protein: CASSLDQLETQYF; D gene: .; V gene: TRBV7-9; J gene: TRBJ2-5; clone size: many
CDR3 DNA: TGTGCCAGTAGTATTACCCGACGAGGCGACGAGCAGTACTTC; CDR3 protein: CASSITRRGDEQYF; D gene: .; V gene: TRBV19; J gene: TRBJ2-7; clone size: many
CDR3 DNA: TGCAGCGTTGATCGGCGGAAGAACACCGGGGAGCTGTTTTTT; CDR3 protein: CSVDRRKNTGELFF; D gene: .; V gene: TRBV29-1; J gene: TRBJ2-2; clone size: many
CDR3 DNA: TGTGCCAGCAGCCAAGATACGGGTGAAGCTTTCTTT; CDR3 protein: CASSQDTGEAFF; D gene: .; V gene: TRBV4-2; J gene: TRBJ1-1; clone size: many
CDR3 DNA: TGTGCCAGCAGTCGGTCGGGGGGTAACTATGGCTACACCTTC; CDR3 protein: CASSRSGGNYGYTF; D gene: .; V gene: TRBV27; J gene: TRBJ1-2; clone size: many
CDR3 DNA: TGTGCCAGCAGTTACTCGAAATGGGCCAAGAACACTGAAGCTTTCTTT; CDR3 protein: CASSYSKWAKNTEAFF; D gene: .; V gene: TRBV6-5; J gene: TRBJ1-1; clone size: many
CDR3 DNA: TGTGCCAGCAGTGAGCGACTAGATAGCAATCAGCCCCAGCATTTT; CDR3 protein: CASSERLDSNQPQHF; D gene: .; V gene: TRBV6-1; J gene: TRBJ1-5; clone size: many
CDR3 DNA: TGTGCCAGCAGTGATCTATCCAGGGCGAAGTCACCCCTCCACTTT; CDR3 protein: CASSDLSRAKSPLHF; D gene: .; V gene: TRBV6-1; J gene: TRBJ1-6; clone size: many
CDR3 DNA: TGTGCCAGCAGTTTAGGCGGCAGGGGCACGGAGACCCAGTACTTC; CDR3 protein: CASSLGGRGTETQYF; D gene: .; V gene: TRBV12-3/TRBV12-4; J gene: TRBJ2-5; clone size: few
CDR3 DNA: TGCGCCAGCAGTGGCGGACAGGGCAATCAGCCCCAGCATTTT; CDR3 protein: CASSGGQGNQPQHF; D gene: TRBD1; V gene: TRBV10-2; J gene: TRBJ1-5; clone size: many
CDR3 DNA: TGTGCCAGCAGTCGCCGGACTAGCGGGGGTGGGGAGACCCAGTACTTC; CDR3 protein: CASSRRTSGGGETQYF; D gene: TRBD2; V gene: TRBV6-1; J gene: TRBJ2-5; clone size: many
CDR3 DNA: TGTGCCAGCAGTTTAAAGGGGGCGCGCGGTGGCTACACCTTC; CDR3 protein: CASSLKGARGGYTF; D gene: TRBD1; V gene: TRBV12-3/TRBV12-4; J gene: TRBJ1-2; clone size: many
CDR3 DNA: TGCAGTGCGAGAGGGGGGGGGGCCCACGAGCAGTACTTC; CDR3 protein: CSARGGGAHEQYF; D gene: .; V gene: TRBV20-1; J gene: TRBJ2-7; clone size: few
CDR3 DNA: TGTGCCATCAGTGATAACGATCAGTACTTC; CDR3 protein: CAISDNDQYF; D gene: .; V gene: TRBV2; J gene: TRBJ2-7; clone size: .
CDR3 DNA: TGTGCCAGCAGTATAGAACCGGGGAACCAAGAGACCCAGTACTTC; CDR3 protein: CASSIEPGNQETQYF; D gene: .; V gene: TRBV28; J gene: TRBJ2-5; clone size: .